One sample yielded the 17 T cell receptor beta chains listed below, sequenced in a study of Ad26.COV2.S vaccination and SARS-CoV-2 variants. The method was immunoSEQ multiplex PCR; TCRdb's version includes in-frame clones alone and lacks a portion of them. The sample comprises fewer than 500,000 clones, around nine tenths of which are singletons, and more than 9% rests with the top ten. Treatment in this sample: about 20 received Ad26.COV2.S at low or high dose, single or two shots; 5 received placebo; per-sample allocation not given. On day 63 after the first injection, vaccine and placebo recipients gave samples. This specimen was peripheral blood, taken in a trial of Ad26.COV2.S vaccine versus placebo. These receptors all stem from a person aged 18-60 years who received the Ad26.COV2.S COVID-19 vaccine or a placebo.

This clone was counted only a few times. The V gene is TRBV7-9, the J gene TRBJ2-3, with D hard to call. The V end was cut by 0 bases, the J end by 3 bases, with 7 bases between. CDR3 length: 14 amino acids. Germline V gives CDR1 SEHNR, CDR2 FQNEAQ (reference sequence). CDR3 bases: TGTGCCAGCAGCTTAGCGAGAGAAACAGATACGCAGTATTTT. This gives the protein CASSLARETDTQYF.

The chain links TRBV10-3 to TRBJ1-6; no reliable D call. The V end lost 6 bases, the J end lost 7 bases, and 13 bases lay between the germline ends. CDR1 ENHRY and CDR2 SYGVKD come from the germline V gene. The CDR3 extends over 14 amino acids. The CDR3 is CAISPAVSNSPLHF. The CDR3 nucleotides are TGTGCCATCAGCCCAGCGGTGAGCAATTCACCCCTCCACTTT.

The chain has TRBV10-3 and TRBJ1-5; maybe TRBD1 (6 bases). Trimming removed 11 bases at V and 4 bases at J, with 15 bases between. The CDR3 sequence is 13 residues long. Germline V CDR1 and CDR2: ENHRY, SYGVKD. The chain's CDR3 is CAATQGRNQPQHF. CDR3 in DNA: TGTGCCGCCACACAGGGACGGAATCAGCCCCAGCATTTT.

This clone showed up just once. V gene TRBV4-1 combines with J gene TRBJ2-7; unclear D gene. This CDR3 has 13 residues. Germline values: CDR1 MGHRA, CDR2 YSYEKL. The V gene lost 0 bases and the J gene lost 2 bases, with 5 bases spanning the gap. The CDR3 DNA reads as TGCGCCAGCAGCCAAGAGCCTACCTACGAGCAGTACTTC. Its protein product is CASSQEPTYEQYF.

The chain joins TRBV19 to TRBJ2-4, with TRBD1 matching over 9 bases. Germline CDR1 reads LNHDA; CDR2 reads SQIVND (reference sequence). The junction had 10 bases not matched to a gene; V was cut back by 7 bases and J by 6 bases. This CDR3 region has 15 residues. The CDR3, as DNA: TGTGCCAGTACCTTAACAGGGGGCGCGGGAAACATTCAGTACTTC. Translation: CASTLTGGAGNIQYF.

The chain recombines TRBV29-1 with TRBJ2-7, with a possible D match to TRBD1 (8 bases). CDR3 length equals 15 residues. CDR1 and CDR2 (germline): SQVTM, ANQGSEA. V was shortened by 7 bases and J by 2 bases, with 21 bases between the two germline ends. This CDR3 is CSALGQGGGTYEQYF. CDR3 bases: TGCAGCGCCCTCGGACAGGGAGGGGGAACCTACGAGCAGTACTTC.

This clone is a singleton in its sample. V usage is TRBV7-2 and J usage is TRBJ1-4; 9 bases line up with TRBD1. The CDR3 runs 15 residues. The V gene's germline CDR1 is SGHTA and CDR2 FQGNSA. V gave up 5 bases and J gave up 7 bases; unmatched junction bases: 8. In DNA, the CDR3 is TGTGCCAGCAGCCCCCCGGGACAGGGAAGTGAAAAACTGTTTTTT. It codes for CASSPPGQGSEKLFF.

The rearrangement joins TRBV5-5 to TRBJ2-1, with 8 bases fitting TRBD2. Germline-derived CDR1 and CDR2 are SGHKS and YYEKEE (reference sequence). This CDR3 is 19 amino acids long. Trimming removed 3 bases from V and 0 bases from J; junction bases left unmatched: 14. CDR3 in DNA: TGTGCCAGCAGCTGGGGGCTAGCGGGTCTTCAAAGCTCCTACAATGAGCAGTTCTTC. This translates into CASSWGLAGLQSSYNEQFF.

The V and J genes are TRBV11-3 and TRBJ2-1; D unclear. There are 12 residues in the CDR3. Germline V gene data show CDR1 as SGHNT and CDR2 as YENEEA. V was shortened by 3 bases and J by 6 bases, with 6 bases between the two germline ends. In DNA form, the CDR3 reads TGTGCCAGCAGCTTGACCACCAATGAGCAGTTCTTC. This encodes CASSLTTNEQFF.

The V gene is TRBV18, the J gene TRBJ2-7, with 11 bases identical to TRBD1. Per germline, CDR1 KGHSH and CDR2 LQKENI. With V trimmed by 0 bases and J by 6 bases, 7 bases remained unmatched. This CDR3 spans 16 amino acids. CDR3 in amino acids: CASSPPLGQGEREQYF. The CDR3, as DNA: TGTGCCAGCTCACCACCTTTGGGACAGGGGGAGCGCGAGCAGTACTTC.

This clone was recorded once. The gene calls are TRBV28 and TRBJ1-4; 7 positions match TRBD1. Germline V gene lookup returns CDR1 MDHEN and CDR2 SYDVKM. Losses at the gene ends were 2 bases for V and 8 bases for J; bases not matched to a gene: 8. The CDR3 consists of 15 residues. Written as DNA, the CDR3 is TGTGCCAGCAGTTTACGAGGACAGGCTACCGAAAAACTGTTTTTT. Protein: CASSLRGQATEKLFF.

V usage is TRBV7-2 and J usage is TRBJ1-6; tentative D call: TRBD1 (6 bases). Germline V gene data show CDR1 as SGHTA and CDR2 as FQGNSA. The CDR3 loop spans 17 amino acids. The V end was cut by 1 base, the J end by 9 bases, with 19 bases between. CDR3 sequence (DNA): TGTGCCAGCAGCTTAGAAGGGGGGAGCAGGAGTAGTTCACCCCTCCACTTT. The encoded protein is CASSLEGGSRSSSPLHF.

This sequence joins TRBV2 and TRBJ2-7; 8 bases line up with TRBD2. Germline V lookup: CDR1 SNHLY, CDR2 FYNNEI. The CDR3 runs to 15 residues. Losses at the gene ends were 7 bases for V and 4 bases for J; bases not matched to a gene: 12. The CDR3, as DNA: TGTGCCAGCACTCGTGGAGCGGGAGTTGGATACGAGCAGTACTTC. This sequence encodes CASTRGAGVGYEQYF.

The chain carries TRBV18 and TRBJ1-2; no firm D call. Germline V gene lookup returns CDR1 KGHSH and CDR2 LQKENI. CDR3 size: 15 residues. V was trimmed by 6 bases and J by 0 bases, leaving 14 bases between them. As DNA, the CDR3 is TGTGCCAGCTCGGAGACTCGAACTCCTAACTATGGCTACACCTTC. It yields the protein CASSETRTPNYGYTF.

The chain combines TRBV5-1 with TRBJ2-2; unclear D gene. CDR3 size: 13 residues. Trimming pared 6 bases from V and 1 base from J, leaving 7 bases between. From germline, CDR1 is SGHRS and CDR2 YFSETQ. The CDR3 bases are TGCGCCAGCACCCTGGAGAACACCGGGGAGCTGTTTTTT. Its translation is CASTLENTGELFF.

CDR3 region: CASLGGNYNEQFF. The CDR3 DNA is TGTGCCAGCCTTGGCGGGAACTACAATGAGCAGTTCTTC. The genes are TRBV5-6 and TRBJ2-1, with D perhaps matching TRBD2 (6 bases). CDR3 length: 13 residues. V lost 7 bases, J lost 3 bases, and 11 bases lay in between. Looked up from germline, CDR1 is SGHDT and CDR2 is YYEEEE.

The rearrangement joins TRBV10-3 to TRBJ2-3, with 8 positions matching TRBD2. V trimming: 4 bases; J trimming: 1 base; junction bases outside the gene matches: 4. CDR3 length: 15 amino acids. Germline values: CDR1 ENHRY, CDR2 SYGVKD. The CDR3 DNA is TGTGCCATCAGTGGGACTAGCCCAGGCACAGATACGCAGTATTTT. Translated, it gives CAISGTSPGTDTQYF.